These T cell receptor beta chains were read from a single sample in a study of T-cell memory formation after mild COVID-19. TCRdb re-called the 5' RACE reads through MiXCR, storing one row per CDR3 protein. The table has 130,000 to 150,000 distinct CDR3 sequences, roughly 6.2% seen once. Input material: PBMCs or a T cell subset sorted from them (not recorded which). These receptors came from an adult woman who had mild COVID-19 (a few samples of this study predate the infection). Cell type and time point are not known. Each CDR3 is given without its conserved first and last residue. A D gene is named only where the DNA matches it firmly. The size entry is marked missing in some rows and otherwise reads once, few, many or a size class.

cdr3_aa: ASSTRNTEAF; j_call: TRBJ1-1; clone_size: few; v_call: TRBV18; d_call: NA
cdr3_aa: ATSDLRGTEQY; j_call: TRBJ2-7; clone_size: few; v_call: TRBV24-1; d_call: NA
cdr3_aa: ASSLRDRVLSIEAF; j_call: TRBJ1-1; clone_size: NA; v_call: TRBV7-8; d_call: TRBD1
cdr3_aa: ASSQDAGRGPGY; j_call: TRBJ2-3; clone_size: NA; v_call: TRBV4-3; d_call: TRBD1
cdr3_aa: ASSYSGSTDTQY; j_call: TRBJ2-3; clone_size: few; v_call: TRBV6-5; d_call: NA
cdr3_aa: ASSRDSYNEQF; j_call: TRBJ2-1; clone_size: many; v_call: TRBV5-1; d_call: NA
cdr3_aa: ASSLTGQQY; j_call: TRBJ2-3; clone_size: NA; v_call: TRBV5-1; d_call: NA
cdr3_aa: ASRRQGATGELF; j_call: TRBJ2-2; clone_size: NA; v_call: TRBV19; d_call: TRBD1
cdr3_aa: ASGPGPVAEQF; j_call: TRBJ2-1; clone_size: NA; v_call: TRBV6-2/TRBV6-3; d_call: NA
cdr3_aa: ASSEVPGINQPQH; j_call: TRBJ1-5; clone_size: NA; v_call: TRBV6-1; d_call: NA
cdr3_aa: ASSLGGRPSYEQY; j_call: TRBJ2-7; clone_size: NA; v_call: TRBV5-4; d_call: NA
cdr3_aa: ASSQDSGRTQF; j_call: TRBJ2-1; clone_size: many; v_call: TRBV4-3; d_call: TRBD2
cdr3_aa: ASSLWQQGNEQY; j_call: TRBJ2-7; clone_size: NA; v_call: TRBV11-2; d_call: NA
cdr3_aa: ASSPGSDEKLF; j_call: TRBJ1-4; clone_size: few; v_call: TRBV12-3/TRBV12-4; d_call: NA
cdr3_aa: ASRSQANTGELF; j_call: TRBJ2-2; clone_size: NA; v_call: TRBV12-3/TRBV12-4; d_call: NA
cdr3_aa: ASRRDLLTGELF; j_call: TRBJ2-2; clone_size: many; v_call: TRBV6-1; d_call: NA
cdr3_aa: SVELPGTEAF; j_call: TRBJ1-1; clone_size: many; v_call: TRBV29-1; d_call: NA
cdr3_aa: SVSSRIETQY; j_call: TRBJ2-5; clone_size: NA; v_call: TRBV29-1; d_call: NA
cdr3_aa: ASSFLQGSSNQPQH; j_call: TRBJ1-5; clone_size: few; v_call: TRBV12-3/TRBV12-4; d_call: TRBD1
cdr3_aa: ASSPTDRDTGELF; j_call: TRBJ2-2; clone_size: NA; v_call: TRBV7-9; d_call: TRBD1
cdr3_aa: ASSQERGVGEQF; j_call: TRBJ2-1; clone_size: few; v_call: TRBV4-3; d_call: NA
cdr3_aa: AISVGSNYGYT; j_call: TRBJ1-2; clone_size: few; v_call: TRBV10-3; d_call: NA
cdr3_aa: ASSHGHRRGRLDTGELF; j_call: TRBJ2-2; clone_size: NA; v_call: TRBV10-2; d_call: TRBD2
cdr3_aa: SARDLSRATDTQY; j_call: TRBJ2-3; clone_size: few; v_call: TRBV20-1; d_call: NA
cdr3_aa: ASSYSIWSTAANYGYT; j_call: TRBJ1-2; clone_size: many; v_call: TRBV6-2/TRBV6-3; d_call: NA
cdr3_aa: SARDLAGVMEEQY; j_call: TRBJ2-7; clone_size: NA; v_call: TRBV20-1; d_call: TRBD2
cdr3_aa: AISESGLAGGADTQY; j_call: TRBJ2-3; clone_size: many; v_call: TRBV10-3; d_call: TRBD2
cdr3_aa: ASSLVQGSGYT; j_call: TRBJ1-2; clone_size: NA; v_call: TRBV12-3/TRBV12-4; d_call: NA
cdr3_aa: ASSSSDNRDTQY; j_call: TRBJ2-3; clone_size: NA; v_call: TRBV5-1; d_call: NA
cdr3_aa: SAARSGKSNTEAF; j_call: TRBJ1-1; clone_size: many; v_call: TRBV20-1; d_call: NA